This T cell receptor (beta chain) was documented in a study of T cell repertoires in cytomegalovirus infection (dated by TCRdb to the late 2010s). The study in broad terms: The HLA type of each donor mattered for the analysis, because public TCR beta signatures pointed to carriage of CMV infection along with the matching HLA type.

This sample was sequenced with an Illumina HiSeq 1500. The public reads were quality trimmed at Q25 with fastp and then assembled into clones with MiXCR by TCRdb, keeping productive beta chains. Identical CDR3 proteins give one entry, which carries the most common genes and DNA. Here the sample has about 530,000 distinct CDR3 sequences; more than 20% occur a single time. Approximately 13% of the sample is held by the ten biggest clonotypes. Points on this clonotype: No antigen is known for it. It has no much larger one-base neighbor in the sample; base qualities were not kept.

The CDR3 numbers 14 residues from cysteine through phenylalanine. CDR3 DNA only is kept here, 42 bases in frame from base 1. CDR1 and CDR2, looked up from the germline V gene, are SQVTM and ANQGSEA. The germline V end is reduced by 1 base and the J end by 7 bases; junction bases left unmatched: 5. The research as a whole found: Carriers of CMV infection plus the relevant HLA type were discriminated by the cumulative frequency of public TCR beta family members in the study cohort and in an independent approximately 340-donor cohort. The ex vivo response was dominated by HLA-C-restricted CMV-specific TCR beta clonotypes, and the single most frequent clonotype in two of eight donors was supplied by these HLA-C-restricted clonotypes.

Sequencing was done on a sample of PBMCs. This sequence uses TRBV29-1 and TRBJ2-1; 9 bases in the junction line up with TRBD1. This receptor was taken from a human donor in good health (CMV status not recorded). Some clones in this sample may be carry-over from other donors' samples. The nucleotide sequence reads as follows: TGCAGCGTTGAAGGGACAGGGGTAGGGAATGAGCAGTTCTTC. This is translated as CSVEGTGVGNEQFF.